A single sample is the source of the 5 T cell receptor beta chains below, sequenced in a study of blood T cell repertoires in COVID-19. Generated by immunoSEQ multiplex PCR, the TCRdb table keeps only in-frame clones and is missing some. This table holds approximately 160,000 clones, around 74% found once. The specimen was peripheral blood. The source is a man in his 70s with acute or convalescent COVID-19.

This clone turned up a few times. The chain recombines TRBV28 with TRBJ1-3, with D tentatively TRBD1 (6 bases). Per the germline V gene, CDR1 is MDHEN and CDR2 is SYDVKM. Trimming removed 7 bases at V and 0 bases at J, with 13 bases between. This CDR3 is 15 amino acids long. CDR3 bases: TGTGCCAGCAATAGGGACACGGCCTCTGGAAACACCATATATTTT. Protein: CASNRDTASGNTIYF.

The V call is TRBV10-3, the J call TRBJ1-2; D gene unclear. The germline V and J ends were trimmed by 2 bases and 8 bases, with 9 bases remaining between them. The CDR3 has 12 amino acids. Germline CDR1 and CDR2: ENHRY and SYGVKD. The CDR3 DNA reads as TGTGCCATCAGTGAGGGGAGCTCGGGCTACACCTTC. This encodes CAISEGSSGYTF.

This clone was counted only a few times. This chain joins TRBV3-1 (or the pseudogene TRBV3-2) and TRBJ1-4; D possibly corresponds to TRBD1 (5 bases). Germline V gene lookup returns CDR1 LGHDT and CDR2 YNNKEL (reference sequence). The length of the CDR3 is 17 residues. V lost 0 bases, J lost 2 bases, and 13 bases lay in between. In DNA, the CDR3 is TGTGCCAGCAGCCAAGACGCCGCCCGGGGGACTAATGAAAAACTGTTTTTT. Its translation is CASSQDAARGTNEKLFF.

At least ten counts were recorded for this clone. The chain joins TRBV6-4 to TRBJ2-7, with 9 bases that match TRBD2. J lost 3 bases, V lost 2 bases, and 5 bases had no gene match. Germline V lookup: CDR1 MRHNA, CDR2 SNTAGT. The CDR3 has 15 amino acids. The CDR3 protein is CASSDRALAGYEQYF. The CDR3 nucleotides read TGTGCCAGCAGTGACCGTGCACTAGCGGGCTACGAGCAGTACTTC.

The chain joins TRBV25-1 to TRBJ2-7; D is perhaps TRBD2 (7 bases). Germline loops: CDR1 MGHDK, CDR2 SYGVNS. Between the trimmed V and J ends, which lost 7 bases and 0 bases, there was a span of 13 bases. CDR3 size: 14 residues. CDR3 DNA: TGTGCCAGCACAGACAGGACTAGCTCCTACGAGCAGTACTTC. This translates into CASTDRTSSYEQYF.